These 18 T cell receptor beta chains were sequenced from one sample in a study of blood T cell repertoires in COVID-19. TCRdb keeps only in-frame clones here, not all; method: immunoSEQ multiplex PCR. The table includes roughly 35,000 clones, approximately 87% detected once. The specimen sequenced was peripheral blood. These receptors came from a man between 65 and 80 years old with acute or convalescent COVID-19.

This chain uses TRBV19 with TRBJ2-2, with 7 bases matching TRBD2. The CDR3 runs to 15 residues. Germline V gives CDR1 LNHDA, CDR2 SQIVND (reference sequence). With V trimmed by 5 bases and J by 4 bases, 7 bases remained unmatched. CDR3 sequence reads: CASSSSPGGTGELFF. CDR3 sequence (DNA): TGTGCCAGTAGTTCTTCACCGGGGGGCACCGGGGAGCTGTTTTTT. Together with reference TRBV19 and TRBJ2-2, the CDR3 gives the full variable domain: DGGITQSPKYLFRKEGQNVTLSCEQNLNHDAMYWYRQDPGQGLRLIYYSQIVNDFQKGDIAEGYSVSREKKESFPLTVTSAQKNPTAFYLCASSSSPGGTGELFFGEGSRLTVL.

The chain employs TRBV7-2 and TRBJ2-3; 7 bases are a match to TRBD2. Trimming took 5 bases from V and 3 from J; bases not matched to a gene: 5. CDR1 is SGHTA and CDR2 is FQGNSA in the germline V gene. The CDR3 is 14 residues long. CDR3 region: CASSGGEQTDTQYF. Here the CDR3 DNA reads TGTGCCAGCAGCGGGGGGGAGCAAACAGATACGCAGTATTTT.

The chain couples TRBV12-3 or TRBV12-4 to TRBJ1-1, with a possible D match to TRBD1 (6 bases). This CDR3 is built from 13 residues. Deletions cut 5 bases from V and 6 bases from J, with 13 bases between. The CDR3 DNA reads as TGTGCCAGCAGTATAATAACAGGGCCTGAAGCTTTCTTT. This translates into CASSIITGPEAFF.

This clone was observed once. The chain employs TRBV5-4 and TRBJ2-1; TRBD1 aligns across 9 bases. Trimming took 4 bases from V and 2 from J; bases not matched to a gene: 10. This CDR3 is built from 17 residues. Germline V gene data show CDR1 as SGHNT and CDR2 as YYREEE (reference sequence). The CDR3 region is CASSHPWDRDTYNEQFF. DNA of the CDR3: TGTGCCAGCAGCCACCCCTGGGACAGGGACACCTACAATGAGCAGTTCTTC. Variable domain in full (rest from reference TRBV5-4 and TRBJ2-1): ETGVTQSPTHLIKTRGQQVTLRCSSQSGHNTVSWYQQALGQGPQFIFQYYREEENGRGNFPPRFSGLQFPNYSSELNVNALELDDSALYLCASSHPWDRDTYNEQFFGPGTRLTVL.

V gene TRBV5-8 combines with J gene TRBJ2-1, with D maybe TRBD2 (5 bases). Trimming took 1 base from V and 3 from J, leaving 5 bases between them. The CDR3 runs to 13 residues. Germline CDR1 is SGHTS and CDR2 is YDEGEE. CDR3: CASSLSGYNEQFF. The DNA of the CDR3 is TGTGCCAGCAGCTTGAGCGGCTACAATGAGCAGTTCTTC.

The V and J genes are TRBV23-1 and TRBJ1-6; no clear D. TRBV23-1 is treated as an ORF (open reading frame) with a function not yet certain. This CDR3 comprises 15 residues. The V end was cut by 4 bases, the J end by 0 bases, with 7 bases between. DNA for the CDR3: TGCGCCAGCAGTCCCGTGAGCTCCTATAATTCACCCCTCCACTTT. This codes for CASSPVSSYNSPLHF.

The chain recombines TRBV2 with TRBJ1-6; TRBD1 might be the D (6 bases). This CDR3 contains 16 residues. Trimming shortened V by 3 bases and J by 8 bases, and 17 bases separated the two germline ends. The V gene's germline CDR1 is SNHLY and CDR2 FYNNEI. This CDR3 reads CASSEEGGALDSPLHF. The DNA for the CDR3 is TGTGCCAGCAGTGAGGAGGGGGGGGCTCTGGATTCACCCCTCCACTTT.

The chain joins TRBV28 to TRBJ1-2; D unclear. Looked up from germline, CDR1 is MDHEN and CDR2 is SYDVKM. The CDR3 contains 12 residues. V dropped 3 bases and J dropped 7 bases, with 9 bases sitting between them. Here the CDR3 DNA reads TGTGCCAGCAGTTTCCAATTTAGTGGCTACACCTTC. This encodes CASSFQFSGYTF.

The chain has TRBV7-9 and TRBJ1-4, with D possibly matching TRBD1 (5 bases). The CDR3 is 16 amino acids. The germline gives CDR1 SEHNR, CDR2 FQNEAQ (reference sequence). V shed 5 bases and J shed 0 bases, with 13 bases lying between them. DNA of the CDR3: TGTGCCAGCAGCCTAGAAGGGGTTGCAACTAATGAAAAACTGTTTTTT. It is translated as CASSLEGVATNEKLFF.

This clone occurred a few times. CDR3 sequence reads: CASSSETQYF. Written as DNA, the CDR3 is TGTGCCAGCAGCTCGGAGACCCAGTACTTC. This rearrangement joins TRBV7-9 to TRBJ2-5; no clear D gene. CDR1 SEHNR and CDR2 FQNEAQ come from the germline V gene (reference sequence). Trimming cost V 4 bases and J 5 bases, with 2 bases left between them. The CDR3 runs to 10 residues.

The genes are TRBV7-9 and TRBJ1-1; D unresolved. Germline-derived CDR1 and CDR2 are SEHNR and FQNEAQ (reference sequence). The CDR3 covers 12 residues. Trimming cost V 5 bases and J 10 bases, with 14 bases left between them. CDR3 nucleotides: TGTGCCAGCAGCCCGGGGTCCCGTGGAGCTTTCTTT. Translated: CASSPGSRGAFF.

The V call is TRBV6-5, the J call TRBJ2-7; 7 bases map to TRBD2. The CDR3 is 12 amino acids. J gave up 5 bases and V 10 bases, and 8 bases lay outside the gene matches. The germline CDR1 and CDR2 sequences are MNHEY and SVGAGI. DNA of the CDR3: TGTGCCACCGGACTAGGGTCGAACGAGCAGTACTTC. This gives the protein CATGLGSNEQYF.

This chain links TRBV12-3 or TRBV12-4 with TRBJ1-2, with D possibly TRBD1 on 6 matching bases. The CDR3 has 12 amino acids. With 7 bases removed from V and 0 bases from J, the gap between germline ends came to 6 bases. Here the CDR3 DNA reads TGTGCCAGCACAGGGGCTAACTATGGCTACACCTTC. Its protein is CASTGANYGYTF.

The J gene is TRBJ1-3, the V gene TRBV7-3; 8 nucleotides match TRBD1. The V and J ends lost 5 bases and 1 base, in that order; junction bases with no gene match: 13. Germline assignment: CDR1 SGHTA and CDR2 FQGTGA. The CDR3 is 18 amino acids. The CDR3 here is CASSLLPPGQDSGNTIYF. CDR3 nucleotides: TGTGCCAGCAGCCTCCTACCGCCGGGACAGGATTCTGGAAACACCATATATTTT.

CDR3 DNA sequence: TGTGCCAGCAGCCTAATAGCGGGCACAGATACGCAGTATTTT. Residues: CASSLIAGTDTQYF. J is TRBJ2-3 and V is TRBV3-1 (or the pseudogene TRBV3-2), with a possible D match to TRBD2 (6 bases). This CDR3 spans 14 amino acids. Per the germline V gene, CDR1 is LGHDT and CDR2 is YNNKEL (reference sequence). Trimming took 4 bases from V and 1 from J, leaving 9 bases between them.

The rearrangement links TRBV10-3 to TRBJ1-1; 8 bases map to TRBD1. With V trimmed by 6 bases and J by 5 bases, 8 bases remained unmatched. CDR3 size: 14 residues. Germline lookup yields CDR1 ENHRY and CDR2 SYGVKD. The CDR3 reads CAISPGTGETEAFF. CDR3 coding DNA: TGTGCCATCAGCCCCGGGACAGGAGAAACTGAAGCTTTCTTT.

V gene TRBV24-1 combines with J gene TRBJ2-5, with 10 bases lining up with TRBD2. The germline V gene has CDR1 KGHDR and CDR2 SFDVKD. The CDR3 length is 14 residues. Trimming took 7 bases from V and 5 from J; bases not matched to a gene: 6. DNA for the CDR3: TGTGCCACCAGGGCTAGCGGGAGCGGGGAGACCCAGTACTTC. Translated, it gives CATRASGSGETQYF.

This CDR3 reads CASSLGTSGFYEQYF. CDR3 sequence (DNA): TGTGCCAGCAGCTTGGGAACTAGCGGTTTCTACGAGCAGTACTTC. V usage is TRBV5-4 and J usage is TRBJ2-7; 8 bases are shared with TRBD2. Germline-derived CDR1 and CDR2 are SGHNT and YYREEE (reference sequence). The CDR3 has 15 residues. The V segment lost 0 bases and the J segment 3 bases; nucleotides outside the gene matches: 5.